One and the same sample provided the 23 T cell receptor beta chains below, sequenced in a study of CD8 T cells in ankylosing spondylitis. TCRdb redid the calling of the 5' RACE reads with MiXCR, one entry per CDR3 protein. The sample shows some 350,000 distinct CDR3 sequences, approximately 14% of them seen only once. Sample: blood, either unsorted or a sorted T cell fraction (not recorded which). The source is a male donor with ankylosing spondylitis or in good health (not recorded which).

The chain couples TRBV7-2 to TRBJ2-4, with a tentative D call TRBD2 (5 bases). The CDR3 contains 12 residues. CDR1 is SGHTA, CDR2 FQGNSA, per germline. The V end lost 5 bases, the J end lost 9 bases, and 11 bases lay between the germline ends. The CDR3 DNA follows: TGTGCCAGCAGCCACCTCGAGGGCATTCAGTACTTC. Its protein product is CASSHLEGIQYF.

The chain uses TRBV6-1 and TRBJ2-1; TRBD2 aligns across 10 bases. V dropped 6 bases and J dropped 8; count of bases not matched to a gene: 10. There are 15 residues in the CDR3. Germline CDR1 is MNHNS and CDR2 is SASEGT. For the CDR3, the DNA is TGTGCCAGCAGGCAAAGCGGGAGGGCCCGCGATGAGCAGTTCTTC. This gives the protein CASRQSGRARDEQFF.

This clonotype has only a few counts. This chain links TRBV25-1 with TRBJ1-5; tentative D call: TRBD1 (5 bases). Per the germline V gene, CDR1 is MGHDK and CDR2 is SYGVNS. The CDR3 spans 14 residues. V was trimmed by 4 bases and J by 5 bases, leaving 12 bases between them. The CDR3 DNA reads TGTGCCAGCAGTGTGCCCGGGACGGATCAGCCCCAGCATTTT. Translated, it gives CASSVPGTDQPQHF. Full variable domain (missing parts from reference TRBV25-1 and TRBJ1-5): EADIYQTPRYLVIGTGKKITLECSQTMGHDKMYWYQQDPGMELHLIHYSYGVNSTEKGDLSSESTVSRIRTEHFPLTLESARPSHTSQYLCASSVPGTDQPQHFGDGTRLSIL.

V is TRBV10-2 and J is TRBJ2-5; no definite D call. The CDR3 runs to 13 residues. The V end was cut by 7 bases, the J end by 5 bases, with 14 bases between. Germline V lookup: CDR1 WSHSY, CDR2 SAAADI. CDR3 nucleotides: TGCGCCAGCAAGCTAGGCCTATGGGAGACCCAGTACTTC. Translation: CASKLGLWETQYF.

The chain carries TRBV3-1 and TRBJ2-5; the match to TRBD2 covers 8 bases. Germline values: CDR1 LGHDT, CDR2 YNNKEL (reference sequence). The CDR3 is 15 residues long. The V segment lost 4 bases and the J segment 3 bases; nucleotides outside the gene matches: 7. The CDR3 region is CASSLLTSGKETQYF. The CDR3 bases are TGTGCCAGCAGCCTTCTAACTAGCGGCAAAGAGACCCAGTACTTC.

This clonotype showed up many times. The rearrangement uses TRBV20-1 and TRBJ1-1; D gene unclear. Trimming took 6 bases from V and 0 from J, leaving 11 bases between them. The CDR3 totals 13 residues. Germline CDR1 reads DFQATT; CDR2 reads SNEGSKA (reference sequence). Here the CDR3 DNA reads TGCAGTGCCCCCCCTAGTTTGAACACTGAAGCTTTCTTT. Translating gives CSAPPSLNTEAFF.

This clonotype was detected a few times. CDR3 nucleotide sequence: TGCGCCAGCAGTCGAAATTCTCGAGGGGAGCTGTTTTTT. It specifies CASSRNSRGELFF. The chain has TRBV5-1 and TRBJ2-2; D remains ambiguous. V was pared by 5 bases and J by 8 bases, with 13 bases between. Germline CDR1 is SGHRS and CDR2 is YFSETQ. This CDR3 spans 13 amino acids.

The rearrangement links TRBV29-1 to TRBJ2-6; 11 nucleotides line up with TRBD1. This CDR3 region has 15 residues. Trimming removed 6 bases from V and 1 base from J; junction bases left unmatched: 2. Germline lookup yields CDR1 SQVTM and CDR2 ANQGSEA. The CDR3 DNA reads as TGCAGCGTGGGACAGGGGGTTTCTGGGGCCAACGTCCTGACTTTC. Protein product: CSVGQGVSGANVLTF.

The chain combines TRBV24-1 with TRBJ2-6; D ambiguous. Looked up from germline, CDR1 is KGHDR and CDR2 is SFDVKD. CDR3 length: 17 residues. The V end was cut by 1 base, the J end by 1 base, with 10 bases between. This CDR3 reads CATSDFHSLSGANVLTF. The CDR3 DNA reads TGTGCCACCAGTGATTTCCACTCCCTGTCTGGGGCCAACGTCCTGACTTTC.

The chain carries TRBV12-3 or TRBV12-4 and TRBJ1-6, with unresolved D. This CDR3 is built from 13 residues. V lost 10 bases and J lost 3, with 10 bases in between. The CDR3 reads CATRELYNSPLHF. CDR3 nucleotides: TGTGCCACCCGAGAGCTCTATAATTCACCCCTCCACTTT.

The J gene is TRBJ2-2, the V gene TRBV27; 8 bases line up with TRBD1. The J segment lost 15 bases and the V segment lost 10 bases, leaving 10 bases of the junction unmatched. The CDR3 runs to 11 residues. Germline assignment: CDR1 MNHEY and CDR2 SMNVEV (reference sequence). The CDR3 sequence: CATRRQGMVFF. As DNA, the CDR3 is TGTGCCACCAGGAGACAGGGGATGGTGTTTTTT.

This clonotype showed up many times. The chain employs TRBV5-1 and TRBJ2-1; tentatively, D is TRBD2 (5 bases). V lost 4 bases and J lost 9, with 17 bases in between. Germline values: CDR1 SGHRS, CDR2 YFSETQ. The CDR3 has 14 residues. CDR3 DNA sequence: TGCGCCAGCAGCCAAAATAGCGTTAAGGTTGAGCAGTTCTTC. Amino acid sequence: CASSQNSVKVEQFF.

This clonotype turned up a few times. The chain uses TRBV3-1 and TRBJ2-2, with a possible D match to TRBD2 (6 bases). CDR3 length: 17 residues. CDR1 LGHDT and CDR2 YNNKEL come from the germline V gene (reference sequence). The V and J ends lost 1 base and 3 bases respectively, with 15 bases between them. The CDR3 DNA follows: TGTGCCAGCAGCCAAGTAGGATTCGGAGGGGACACCGGGGAGCTGTTTTTT. Residues: CASSQVGFGGDTGELFF. Supplemented by reference TRBV3-1 and TRBJ2-2, the full variable domain reads DTAVSQTPKYLVTQMGNDKSIKCEQNLGHDTMYWYKQDSKKFLKIMFSYNNKELIINETVPNRFSPKSPDKAHLNLHINSLELGDSAVYFCASSQVGFGGDTGELFFGEGSRLTVL.

This clonotype was seen repeatedly, ten times or more. The chain links TRBV11-1 to TRBJ2-7; 9 bases line up with TRBD1. The ends lost 4 bases at V and 0 bases at J; junction bases unmatched: 13. Per the germline V gene, CDR1 is SGHAT and CDR2 is FQDESV (reference sequence). The CDR3 consists of 18 residues. This CDR3 reads CASSSDGDRARSSYEQYF. CDR3 nucleotides: TGTGCCAGCAGCTCGGATGGGGACAGGGCCCGAAGCTCCTACGAGCAGTACTTC.

The chain is built from TRBV20-1 and TRBJ2-3; TRBD2 is a possible D gene (5 bases). V lost 6 bases to trimming and J lost 1 base, with 11 bases between them. The germline CDR1 and CDR2 sequences are DFQATT and SNEGSKA (reference sequence). This CDR3 contains 13 residues. CDR3 sequence (DNA): TGCAGTGCCGGATCCGGGGGCACAGATACGCAGTATTTT. This sequence encodes CSAGSGGTDTQYF.

This clonotype has a count of ten or more. V gene TRBV10-3 combines with J gene TRBJ1-2; tentative D call: TRBD1 (6 bases). V lost 6 bases and J lost 6, with 14 bases in between. The CDR3 totals 13 residues. CDR1 ENHRY and CDR2 SYGVKD come from the germline V gene. CDR3 loop: CAIRMATGHGYTF. CDR3 bases: TGTGCCATCAGAATGGCCACAGGGCATGGCTACACCTTC.

This chain connects TRBV11-1 to TRBJ1-3; weak D call: TRBD1 (5 bases). V was pared by 3 bases and J by 0 bases, with 18 bases between. CDR3 size: 18 residues. CDR1 and CDR2 (germline): SGHAT, FQDESV (reference sequence). The CDR3 here is CASSFGADRTFSGNTIYF. CDR3 nucleotides: TGTGCCAGCAGCTTTGGGGCGGACCGGACCTTCTCTGGAAACACCATATATTTT.

The chain joins TRBV10-3 to TRBJ1-2, with D unresolved. V lost 0 bases, J lost 7 bases, and 3 bases lay in between. This CDR3 comprises 11 residues. Germline assignment: CDR1 ENHRY and CDR2 SYGVKD. DNA for the CDR3: TGTGCCATCAGTGAGTCCGCTGGCTACACCTTC. Translated: CAISESAGYTF.

This chain connects TRBV5-6 to TRBJ2-7; the D gene could be TRBD1 or TRBD2 (5 bases each). V was trimmed by 2 bases and J by 3 bases, leaving 9 bases between them. Looked up from germline, CDR1 is SGHDT and CDR2 is YYEEEE. This CDR3 has 13 amino acids. This CDR3 is CASSFGADYEQYF. CDR3 nucleotides: TGTGCCAGCAGCTTCGGGGCAGACTACGAGCAGTACTTC.

In this sample, this clonotype turned up many times. V usage is TRBV7-9 and J usage is TRBJ1-6; D gene uncertain. This CDR3 region has 14 residues. The V gene's germline CDR1 is SEHNR and CDR2 FQNEAQ (reference sequence). The V gene lost 5 bases and the J gene lost 6 bases, with 11 bases spanning the gap. CDR3 in DNA: TGTGCCAGCAGCCCCGACACTGGTAATTCACCCCTCCACTTT. Translating it yields CASSPDTGNSPLHF.

This rearrangement joins TRBV11-3 to TRBJ1-4; D is ambiguous. V was clipped by 2 bases and J by 8 bases, with 6 bases between them. CDR1 is SGHNT and CDR2 is YENEEA in the germline V gene. The length of the CDR3 is 12 residues. CDR3 residues: CASSLKAEKLFF. In DNA form, the CDR3 reads TGTGCCAGCAGCTTAAAGGCAGAAAAACTGTTTTTT.

This clonotype was counted a few times. CDR3 nucleotide sequence: TGTGCCAGCAGTTGGGACAGGGAAGGAGATGGCTACACCTTC. Its protein is CASSWDREGDGYTF. The gene calls are TRBV7-9 and TRBJ1-2, with 9 bases fitting TRBD1. Germline V lookup: CDR1 SEHNR, CDR2 FQNEAQ (reference sequence). V dropped 6 bases and J dropped 6; count of bases not matched to a gene: 8. This CDR3 has 14 amino acids.

This clonotype was recorded a few times. The chain links TRBV29-1 to TRBJ1-5; D may be TRBD1 (5 bases). Germline V gives CDR1 SQVTM, CDR2 ANQGSEA. The V end lost 3 bases, the J end lost 6 bases, and 15 bases lay between the germline ends. The CDR3 loop spans 14 amino acids. In DNA form, the CDR3 reads TGCAGCGTTGACTTGGACGGAAGGGGTCAGCCCCAGCATTTT. It encodes CSVDLDGRGQPQHF. The variable domain in full, completed from reference TRBV29-1 and TRBJ1-5, reads SAVISQKPSRDICQRGTSLTIQCQVDSQVTMMFWYRQQPGQSLTLIATANQGSEATYESGFVIDKFPISRPNLTFSTLTVSNMSPEDSSIYLCSVDLDGRGQPQHFGDGTRLSIL.